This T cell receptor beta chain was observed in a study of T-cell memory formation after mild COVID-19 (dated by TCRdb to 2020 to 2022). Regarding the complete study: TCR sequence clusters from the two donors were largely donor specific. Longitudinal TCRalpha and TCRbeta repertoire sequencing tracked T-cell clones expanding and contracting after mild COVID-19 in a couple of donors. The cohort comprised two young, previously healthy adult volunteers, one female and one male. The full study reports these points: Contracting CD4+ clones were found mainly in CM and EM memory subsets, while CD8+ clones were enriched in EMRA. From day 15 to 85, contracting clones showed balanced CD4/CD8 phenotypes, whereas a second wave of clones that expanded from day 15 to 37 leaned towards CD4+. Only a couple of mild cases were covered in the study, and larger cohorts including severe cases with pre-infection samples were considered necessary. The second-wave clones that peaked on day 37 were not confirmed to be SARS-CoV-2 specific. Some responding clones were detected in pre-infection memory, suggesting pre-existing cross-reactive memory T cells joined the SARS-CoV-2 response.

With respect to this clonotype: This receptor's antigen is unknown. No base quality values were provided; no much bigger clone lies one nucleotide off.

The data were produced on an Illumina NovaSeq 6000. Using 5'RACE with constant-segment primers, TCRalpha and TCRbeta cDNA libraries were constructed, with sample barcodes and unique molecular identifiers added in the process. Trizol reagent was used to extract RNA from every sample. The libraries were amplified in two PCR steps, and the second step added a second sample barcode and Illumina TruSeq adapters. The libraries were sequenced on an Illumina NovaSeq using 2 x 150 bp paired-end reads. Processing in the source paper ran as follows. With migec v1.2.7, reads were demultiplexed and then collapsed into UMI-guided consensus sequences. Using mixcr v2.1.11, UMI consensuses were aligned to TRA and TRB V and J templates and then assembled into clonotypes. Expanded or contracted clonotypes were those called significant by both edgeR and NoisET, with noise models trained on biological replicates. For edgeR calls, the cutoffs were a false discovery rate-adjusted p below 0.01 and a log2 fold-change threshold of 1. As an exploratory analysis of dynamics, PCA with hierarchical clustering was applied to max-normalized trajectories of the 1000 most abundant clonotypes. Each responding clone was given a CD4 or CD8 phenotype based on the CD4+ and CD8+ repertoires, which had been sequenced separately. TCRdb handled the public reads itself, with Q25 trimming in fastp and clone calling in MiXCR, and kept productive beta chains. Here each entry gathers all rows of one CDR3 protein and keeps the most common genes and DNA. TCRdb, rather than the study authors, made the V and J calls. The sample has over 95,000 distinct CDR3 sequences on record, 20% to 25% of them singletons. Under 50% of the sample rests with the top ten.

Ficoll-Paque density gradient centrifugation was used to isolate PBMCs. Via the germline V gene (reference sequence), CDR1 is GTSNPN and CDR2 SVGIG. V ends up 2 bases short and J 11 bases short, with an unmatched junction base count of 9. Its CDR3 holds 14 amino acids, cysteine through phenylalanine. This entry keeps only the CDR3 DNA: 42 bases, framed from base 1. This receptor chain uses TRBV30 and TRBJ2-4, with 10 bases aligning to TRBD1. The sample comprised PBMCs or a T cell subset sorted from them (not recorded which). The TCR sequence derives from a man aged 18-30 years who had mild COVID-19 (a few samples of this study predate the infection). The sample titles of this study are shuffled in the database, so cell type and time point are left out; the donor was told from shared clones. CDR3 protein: CAWSPRDRGFVQYF. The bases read TGTGCCTGGAGTCCCCGGGACAGGGGATTTGTTCAGTACTTC.